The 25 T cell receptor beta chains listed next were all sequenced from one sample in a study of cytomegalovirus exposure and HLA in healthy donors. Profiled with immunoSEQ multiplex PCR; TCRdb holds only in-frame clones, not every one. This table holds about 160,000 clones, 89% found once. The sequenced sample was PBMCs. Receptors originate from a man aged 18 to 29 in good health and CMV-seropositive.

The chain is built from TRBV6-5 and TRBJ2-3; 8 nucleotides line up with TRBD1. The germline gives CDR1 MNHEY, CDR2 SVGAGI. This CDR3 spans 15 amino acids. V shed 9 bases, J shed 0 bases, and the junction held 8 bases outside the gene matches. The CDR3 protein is CASQEGQASTDTQYF. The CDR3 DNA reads TGTGCCAGTCAAGAGGGACAGGCTAGCACAGATACGCAGTATTTT.

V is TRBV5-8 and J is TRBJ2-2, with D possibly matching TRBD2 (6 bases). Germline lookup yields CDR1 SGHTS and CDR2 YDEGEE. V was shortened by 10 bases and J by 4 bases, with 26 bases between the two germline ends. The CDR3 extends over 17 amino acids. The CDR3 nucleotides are TGTGCCGCCCCCGAGGGAGGCACACTATTTCTCACCGGGGAGCTGTTTTTT. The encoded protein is CAAPEGGTLFLTGELFF.

The CDR3 spells CASSLVGSHEQFF. The DNA for the CDR3 is TGTGCCAGCAGCTTGGTTGGTAGTCATGAGCAGTTCTTC. The chain employs TRBV5-6 and TRBJ2-1; D not certain. Trimming took off 0 bases at V and 8 bases at J, with 9 bases between the two ends. The CDR3 has 13 residues. The germline V gene has CDR1 SGHDT and CDR2 YYEEEE.

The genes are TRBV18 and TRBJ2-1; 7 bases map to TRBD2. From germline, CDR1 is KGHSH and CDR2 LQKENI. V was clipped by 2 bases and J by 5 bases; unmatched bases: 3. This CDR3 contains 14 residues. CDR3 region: CASSPWEGNNEQFF. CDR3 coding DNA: TGTGCCAGCTCACCATGGGAGGGAAACAATGAGCAGTTCTTC.

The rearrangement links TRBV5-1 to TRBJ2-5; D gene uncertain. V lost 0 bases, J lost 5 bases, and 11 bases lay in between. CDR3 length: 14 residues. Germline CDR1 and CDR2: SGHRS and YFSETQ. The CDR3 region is CASSLGEARETQYF. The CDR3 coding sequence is TGCGCCAGCAGCTTGGGTGAGGCCCGGGAGACCCAGTACTTC. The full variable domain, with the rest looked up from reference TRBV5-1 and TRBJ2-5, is KAGVTQTPRYLIKTRGQQVTLSCSPISGHRSVSWYQQTPGQGLQFLFEYFSETQRNKGNFPGRFSGRQFSNSRSEMNVSTLELGDSALYLCASSLGEARETQYFGPGTRLLVL.

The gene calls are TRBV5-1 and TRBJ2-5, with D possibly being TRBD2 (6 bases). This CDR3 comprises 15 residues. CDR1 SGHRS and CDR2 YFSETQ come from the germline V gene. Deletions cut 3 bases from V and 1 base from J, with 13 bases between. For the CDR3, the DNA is TGCGCCAGCAGCTCGGGAGCCTGGGTCCAAGAGACCCAGTACTTC. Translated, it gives CASSSGAWVQETQYF.

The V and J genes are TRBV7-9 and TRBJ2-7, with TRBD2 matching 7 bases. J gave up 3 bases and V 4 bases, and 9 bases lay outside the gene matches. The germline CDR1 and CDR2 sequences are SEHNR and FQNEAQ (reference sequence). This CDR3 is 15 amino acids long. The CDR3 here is CASSSLTGGDYEQYF. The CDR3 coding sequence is TGTGCCAGCAGCTCTTTGACGGGAGGAGACTACGAGCAGTACTTC.

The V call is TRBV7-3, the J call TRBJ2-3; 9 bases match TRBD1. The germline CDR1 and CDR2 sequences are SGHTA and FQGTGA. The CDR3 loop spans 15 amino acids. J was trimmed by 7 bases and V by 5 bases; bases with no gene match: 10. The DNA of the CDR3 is TGTGCCAGCAGCGCTGCTCCGGGGACAGGGAATACGCAGTATTTT. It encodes CASSAAPGTGNTQYF.

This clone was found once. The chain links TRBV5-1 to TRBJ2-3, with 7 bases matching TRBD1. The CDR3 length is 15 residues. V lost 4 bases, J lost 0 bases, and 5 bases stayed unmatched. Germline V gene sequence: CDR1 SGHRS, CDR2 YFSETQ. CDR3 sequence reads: CASSPGTASTDTQYF. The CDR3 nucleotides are TGCGCCAGCAGCCCTGGGACAGCTAGCACAGATACGCAGTATTTT.

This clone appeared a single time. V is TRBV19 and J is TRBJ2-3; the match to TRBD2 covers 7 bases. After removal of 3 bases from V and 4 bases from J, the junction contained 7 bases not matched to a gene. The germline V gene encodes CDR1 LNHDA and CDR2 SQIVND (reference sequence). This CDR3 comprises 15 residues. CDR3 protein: CASSIWGGPADTQYF. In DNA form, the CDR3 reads TGTGCCAGTAGTATTTGGGGAGGGCCCGCAGATACGCAGTATTTT.

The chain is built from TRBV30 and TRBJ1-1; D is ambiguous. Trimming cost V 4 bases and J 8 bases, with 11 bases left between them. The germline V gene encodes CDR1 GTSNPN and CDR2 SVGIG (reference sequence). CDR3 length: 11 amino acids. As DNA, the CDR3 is TGTGCCTGGACCGCGTCCCACGAAGCTTTCTTT. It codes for CAWTASHEAFF.

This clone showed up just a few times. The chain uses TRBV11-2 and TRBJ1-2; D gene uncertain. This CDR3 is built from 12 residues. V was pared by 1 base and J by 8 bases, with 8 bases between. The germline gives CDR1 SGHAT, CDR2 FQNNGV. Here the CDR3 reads CASSLVDGGYTF. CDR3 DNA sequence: TGTGCCAGCAGCTTAGTCGATGGCGGCTACACCTTC.

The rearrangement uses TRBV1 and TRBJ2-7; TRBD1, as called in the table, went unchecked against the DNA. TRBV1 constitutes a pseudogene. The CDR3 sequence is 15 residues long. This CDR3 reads CTSSQEGGAFYEQYF. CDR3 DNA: TGCACCAGCAGCCAAGAAGGGGGCGCGTTCTACGAGCAGTACTTC.

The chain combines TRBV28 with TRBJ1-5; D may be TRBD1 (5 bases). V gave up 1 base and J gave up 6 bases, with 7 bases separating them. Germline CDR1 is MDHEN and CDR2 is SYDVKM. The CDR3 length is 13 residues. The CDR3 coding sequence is TGTGCCAGCAGTTTATTCCAGGGTCAGCCCCAGCATTTT. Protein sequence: CASSLFQGQPQHF.

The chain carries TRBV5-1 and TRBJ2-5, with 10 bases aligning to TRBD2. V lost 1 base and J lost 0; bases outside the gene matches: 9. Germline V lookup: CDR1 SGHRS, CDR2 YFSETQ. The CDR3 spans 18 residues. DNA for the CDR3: TGCGCCAGCAGCTTGATCCCTAGCGGGAGCGGATACCAAGAGACCCAGTACTTC. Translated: CASSLIPSGSGYQETQYF.

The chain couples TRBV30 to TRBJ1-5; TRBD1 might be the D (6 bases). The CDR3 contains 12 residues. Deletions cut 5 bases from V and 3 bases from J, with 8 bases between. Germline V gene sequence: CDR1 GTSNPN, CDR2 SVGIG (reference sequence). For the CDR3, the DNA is TGTGCCTGGGGACAGCTCAATCAGCCCCAGCATTTT. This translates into CAWGQLNQPQHF.

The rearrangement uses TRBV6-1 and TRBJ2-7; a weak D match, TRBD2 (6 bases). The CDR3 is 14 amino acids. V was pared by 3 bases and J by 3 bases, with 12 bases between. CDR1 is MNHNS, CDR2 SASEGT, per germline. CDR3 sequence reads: CASSDSLRGYEQYF. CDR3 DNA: TGTGCCAGCAGTGATTCGTTGCGGGGCTACGAGCAGTACTTC.

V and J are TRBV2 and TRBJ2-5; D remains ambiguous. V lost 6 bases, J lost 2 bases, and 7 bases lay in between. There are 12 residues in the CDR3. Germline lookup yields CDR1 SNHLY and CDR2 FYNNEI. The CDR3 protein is CASRYSQETQYF. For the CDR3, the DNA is TGTGCCAGCAGGTACAGTCAAGAGACCCAGTACTTC.

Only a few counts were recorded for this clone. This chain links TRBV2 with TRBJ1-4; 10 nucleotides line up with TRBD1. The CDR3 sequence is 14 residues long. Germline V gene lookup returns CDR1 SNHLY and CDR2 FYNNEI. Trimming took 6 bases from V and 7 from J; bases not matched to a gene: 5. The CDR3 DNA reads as TGTGCCAGCAGACCGGGACAGGGGCGTGAAAAACTGTTTTTT. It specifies CASRPGQGREKLFF.

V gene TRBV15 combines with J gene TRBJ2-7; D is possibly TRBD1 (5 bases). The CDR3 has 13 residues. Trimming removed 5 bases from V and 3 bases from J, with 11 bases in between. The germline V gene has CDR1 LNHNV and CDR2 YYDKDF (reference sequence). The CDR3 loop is CATSSQDLYEQYF. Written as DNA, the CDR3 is TGTGCCACCAGCTCACAGGATCTCTACGAGCAGTACTTC.

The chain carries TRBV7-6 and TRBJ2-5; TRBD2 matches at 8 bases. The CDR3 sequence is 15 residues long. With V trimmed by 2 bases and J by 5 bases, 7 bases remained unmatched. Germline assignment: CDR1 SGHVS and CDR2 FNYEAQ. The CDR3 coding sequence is TGTGCCAGCAGCTTACCTCGACTAGCGAGGGAGACCCAGTACTTC. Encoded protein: CASSLPRLARETQYF.

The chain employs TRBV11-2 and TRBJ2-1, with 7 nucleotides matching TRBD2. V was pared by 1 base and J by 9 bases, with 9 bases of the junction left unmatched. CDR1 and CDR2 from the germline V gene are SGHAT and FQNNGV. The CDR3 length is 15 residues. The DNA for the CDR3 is TGTGCCAGCAGCTTAGGTGGCGGGAGTCTGGTTGAGCAGTTCTTC. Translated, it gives CASSLGGGSLVEQFF.

The DNA for the CDR3 is TGTGCCAGTAGTATACAGGGTCTCCAGCCCCAGCATTTT. It codes for CASSIQGLQPQHF. This chain connects TRBV19 to TRBJ1-5; a weak D match, TRBD1 (5 bases). The germline V and J ends were trimmed by 2 bases and 7 bases, with 9 bases remaining between them. The germline V gene encodes CDR1 LNHDA and CDR2 SQIVND (reference sequence). CDR3 length equals 13 residues.

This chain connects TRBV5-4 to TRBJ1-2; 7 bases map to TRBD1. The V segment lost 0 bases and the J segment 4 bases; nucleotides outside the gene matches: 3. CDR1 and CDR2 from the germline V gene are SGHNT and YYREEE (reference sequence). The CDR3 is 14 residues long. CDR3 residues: CASSLAGQSYGYTF. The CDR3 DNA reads TGTGCCAGCAGCTTGGCGGGACAGAGCTATGGCTACACCTTC.

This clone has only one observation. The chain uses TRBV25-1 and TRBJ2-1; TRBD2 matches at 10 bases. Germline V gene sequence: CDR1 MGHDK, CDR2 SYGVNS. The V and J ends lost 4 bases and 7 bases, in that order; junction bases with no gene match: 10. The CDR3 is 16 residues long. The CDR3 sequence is CASSGTSSGGQNEQFF. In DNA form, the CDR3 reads TGTGCCAGCAGTGGCACCTCTAGCGGGGGCCAGAATGAGCAGTTCTTC. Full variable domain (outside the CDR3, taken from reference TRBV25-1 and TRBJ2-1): EADIYQTPRYLVIGTGKKITLECSQTMGHDKMYWYQQDPGMELHLIHYSYGVNSTEKGDLSSESTVSRIRTEHFPLTLESARPSHTSQYLCASSGTSSGGQNEQFFGPGTRLTVL.